These 28 T cell receptor beta chains came from one sample sequenced in a study of cytomegalovirus exposure and HLA in healthy donors. Both 60 Vbeta primers and 13 Jbeta primers went into the PCR. Method: immunoSEQ multiplex PCR; TCRdb's copy keeps in-frame clones and lacks some. The table records about 110,000 clones, roughly 79% of them present only once. The material sequenced was PBMCs. These receptors originate from a woman aged 50 to 60 in good health and CMV-seropositive.

The CDR3, as DNA: TGTGCCAGCAGGACAGCCTACGAGCAGTACTTC. The encoded protein is CASRTAYEQYF. The J gene is TRBJ2-7, the V gene TRBV6-6; a weak D match, TRBD1 (5 bases). V was pared by 6 bases and J by 2 bases, with 5 bases between. The CDR3 consists of 11 residues. The V gene's germline CDR1 is MNHNY and CDR2 SVGAGI (reference sequence).

The CDR3 DNA follows: TGTGCCAGTAGTCGGGACAGGGATCAGCCCCAGCATTTT. The encoded protein is CASSRDRDQPQHF. V is TRBV19 and J is TRBJ1-5; 9 bases align to TRBD1. This CDR3 is built from 13 residues. Germline V gives CDR1 LNHDA, CDR2 SQIVND (reference sequence). With V trimmed by 5 bases and J by 5 bases, 1 base remained unmatched.

The CDR3 sequence: CASSPGQGDSYEQYF. The CDR3 DNA reads as TGTGCCAGCAGCCCGGGACAGGGGGACTCCTACGAGCAGTACTTC. The chain joins TRBV5-4 to TRBJ2-7; 11 nucleotides match TRBD1. Per germline, CDR1 SGHNT and CDR2 YYREEE (reference sequence). Trimming cost V 4 bases and J 0 bases; bases outside gene matches: 3. The length of the CDR3 is 15 residues.

The chain uses TRBV7-8 and TRBJ1-1, with 10 bases aligning to TRBD1. The length of the CDR3 is 15 residues. Germline CDR1 and CDR2: SGHVS and FQNEAQ. Losses at the gene ends were 5 bases for V and 0 bases for J; bases not matched to a gene: 3. CDR3 nucleotides: TGTGCCAGCAGCCTGACAGGGGGCGTGAACACTGAAGCTTTCTTT. This encodes CASSLTGGVNTEAFF. The complete variable domain, with remaining parts taken from reference TRBV7-8 and TRBJ1-1, reads GAGVSQSPRYKVAKRGQDVALRCDPISGHVSLFWYQQALGQGPEFLTYFQNEAQLDKSGLPSDRFFAERPEGSVSTLKIQRTQQEDSAVYLCASSLTGGVNTEAFFGQGTRLTVV.

The chain joins TRBV5-4 to TRBJ2-4; TRBD2 is a possible D gene (6 bases). Trimming shortened V by 0 bases and J by 12 bases, and 13 bases separated the two germline ends. The CDR3 is 13 residues long. CDR1 is SGHNT, CDR2 YYREEE, per germline (reference sequence). The CDR3 DNA sequence: TGTGCCAGCAGCTTGGGACTAGGTGACAGTCAGTACTTC. This codes for CASSLGLGDSQYF.

This chain links TRBV27 with TRBJ1-6; D possibly corresponds to TRBD1 (6 bases). Germline CDR1 is MNHEY and CDR2 is SMNVEV (reference sequence). V dropped 6 bases and J dropped 4 bases, with 10 bases sitting between them. This CDR3 has 14 amino acids. The CDR3 sequence: CASREGQYNSPLHF. CDR3 nucleotide sequence: TGTGCCAGCAGGGAAGGACAGTATAATTCACCCCTCCACTTT.

As DNA, the CDR3 is TGTGCCAGCAGACCGTACGGGAACACTGAAGCTTTCTTT. Its protein product is CASRPYGNTEAFF. This chain joins TRBV27 and TRBJ1-1; the D is unclear. V dropped 6 bases and J dropped 1 base, with 9 bases sitting between them. There are 13 residues in the CDR3. In germline, CDR1 is MNHEY, CDR2 SMNVEV (reference sequence).

The V and J genes are TRBV5-1 and TRBJ2-2; D possibly corresponds to TRBD2 (5 bases). The V end was cut by 0 bases, the J end by 1 base, with 7 bases between. Germline lookup yields CDR1 SGHRS and CDR2 YFSETQ. This CDR3 has 15 residues. The CDR3 DNA reads as TGCGCCAGCAGCTTGGACGCGGGGAACACCGGGGAGCTGTTTTTT. Protein: CASSLDAGNTGELFF.

This clone came up a few times. The J gene is TRBJ1-2, the V gene TRBV19, with 8 bases aligning to TRBD1. The trim removed 7 bases at V and 4 bases at J, leaving 5 bases unmatched. The CDR3 extends over 13 amino acids. The germline V gene has CDR1 LNHDA and CDR2 SQIVND (reference sequence). The CDR3 nucleotides read TGTGCCAGTACCGGGACAGGAGCCTATGGCTACACCTTC. Amino acids: CASTGTGAYGYTF.

The chain has TRBV4-3 and TRBJ2-7; 10 bases fit TRBD1. The CDR3 has 14 residues. Germline V CDR1 and CDR2: LGHNA, YSLEER. The ends lost 4 bases at V and 2 bases at J; junction bases unmatched: 2. This chain's CDR3 is CASSLGQGTYEQYF. The CDR3 DNA reads TGCGCCAGCAGCCTGGGACAGGGGACCTACGAGCAGTACTTC.

The CDR3 protein is CASSSDRGSEKLFF. DNA for the CDR3: TGCGCCAGCAGCTCGGACAGGGGGTCTGAAAAACTGTTTTTT. V and J are TRBV4-3 and TRBJ1-4; 10 nucleotides match TRBD1. With 5 bases clipped from V and 7 bases from J, the junction kept 4 bases outside the gene matches. The germline CDR1 and CDR2 sequences are LGHNA and YSLEER. The CDR3 covers 14 residues.

V is TRBV11-1 and J is TRBJ2-1; possibly TRBD2 for D (5 bases). The V end lost 1 base, the J end lost 0 bases, and 7 bases lay between the germline ends. This CDR3 is built from 15 residues. The V gene's germline CDR1 is SGHAT and CDR2 FQDESV (reference sequence). Here the CDR3 DNA reads TGTGCCAGCAGCTTAGAGGACTTCTCCTACAATGAGCAGTTCTTC. Protein product: CASSLEDFSYNEQFF.

The chain joins TRBV11-2 to TRBJ2-1; 11 positions agree with TRBD2. CDR1 SGHAT and CDR2 FQNNGV come from the germline V gene. Unmatched junction bases numbered 18, after V lost 5 bases and J lost 9 bases. The CDR3 runs 18 residues. The CDR3 sequence: CASSPHLRSLAGGGEQFF. The DNA for the CDR3 is TGTGCCAGCAGCCCGCACCTCCGGAGTCTAGCGGGGGGAGGTGAGCAGTTCTTC.

V is TRBV7-2 and J is TRBJ2-1; TRBD1 might be the D (6 bases). CDR3 length: 15 residues. Germline CDR1 reads SGHTA; CDR2 reads FQGNSA. V lost 0 bases to trimming and J lost 3 bases, with 9 bases between them. The CDR3 DNA reads TGTGCCAGCAGCTTAGCGGGGGCCAACTACAATGAGCAGTTCTTC. Protein: CASSLAGANYNEQFF.

The chain is built from TRBV6-6 and TRBJ1-2, with D perhaps matching TRBD1 (6 bases). The CDR3 is made up of 13 amino acids. Trimming shortened V by 0 bases and J by 5 bases, and 7 bases separated the two germline ends. Looked up from germline, CDR1 is MNHNY and CDR2 is SVGAGI (reference sequence). The CDR3, as DNA: TGTGCCAGCAGTTACTCCGGACAGTATGGCTACACCTTC. Translated, it gives CASSYSGQYGYTF.

The chain couples TRBV19 to TRBJ2-4; D unresolved. Trimming stripped 5 bases from V and 6 bases from J, with 20 bases between. This CDR3 has 16 residues. The germline V gene encodes CDR1 LNHDA and CDR2 SQIVND (reference sequence). The CDR3 is CASSRGEGSPVNIQYF. The CDR3 nucleotides are TGTGCCAGTAGTCGCGGAGAAGGATCCCCTGTAAACATTCAGTACTTC. The variable domain in full, with the rest retrieved from reference TRBV19 and TRBJ2-4, is DGGITQSPKYLFRKEGQNVTLSCEQNLNHDAMYWYRQDPGQGLRLIYYSQIVNDFQKGDIAEGYSVSREKKESFPLTVTSAQKNPTAFYLCASSRGEGSPVNIQYFGAGTRLSVL.

V gene TRBV2 combines with J gene TRBJ2-7; D might be TRBD1 (6 bases). V was trimmed by 3 bases and J by 0 bases, leaving 15 bases between them. The CDR3 has 16 amino acids. Germline CDR1 and CDR2: SNHLY and FYNNEI. CDR3 nucleotide sequence: TGTGCCAGCAGTGAGAGGTTGGACAGAAGCTCCTACGAGCAGTACTTC. Amino acid sequence: CASSERLDRSSYEQYF.

This sequence joins TRBV7-2 and TRBJ2-2; D possibly corresponds to TRBD2 (6 bases). Germline V gives CDR1 SGHTA, CDR2 FQGNSA. The CDR3 spans 14 residues. Trimming shortened V by 6 bases and J by 7 bases, and 15 bases separated the two germline ends. CDR3 coding DNA: TGTGCCAGCAGTTTGCGGGGCTACAGCGGGGAGCTGTTTTTT. Encoded protein: CASSLRGYSGELFF.

The chain employs TRBV19 and TRBJ2-3, with D possibly matching TRBD1 (6 bases). Germline V CDR1 and CDR2: LNHDA, SQIVND (reference sequence). Deletions cut 0 bases from V and 5 bases from J, with 24 bases between. This CDR3 region has 19 residues. The CDR3 DNA sequence: TGTGCCAGTAGTATAGATCTTACCTTCGTTACAGGGTTAGAAGATACGCAGTATTTT. Its translation is CASSIDLTFVTGLEDTQYF. Full variable domain (outside the CDR3, taken from reference TRBV19 and TRBJ2-3): DGGITQSPKYLFRKEGQNVTLSCEQNLNHDAMYWYRQDPGQGLRLIYYSQIVNDFQKGDIAEGYSVSREKKESFPLTVTSAQKNPTAFYLCASSIDLTFVTGLEDTQYFGPGTRLTVL.

A few counts support this clone. V is TRBV11-1 and J is TRBJ1-1; D is unclear. This CDR3 spans 12 amino acids. V lost 1 base to trimming and J lost 7 bases, with 7 bases between them. Germline lookup yields CDR1 SGHAT and CDR2 FQDESV (reference sequence). CDR3 amino acids: CASSLVVSEAFF. The CDR3 DNA is TGTGCCAGCAGCTTAGTTGTCAGTGAAGCTTTCTTT.

This clone has just a few counts. The rearrangement joins TRBV27 to TRBJ2-7, with 7 bases fitting TRBD2. The CDR3 sequence is 17 residues long. Germline CDR1 and CDR2: MNHEY and SMNVEV (reference sequence). J was trimmed by 0 bases and V by 2 bases; bases with no gene match: 10. The CDR3 nucleotides read TGTGCCAGCAGTTTAGGGTTTGGAGCGGGGAGCTCCTACGAGCAGTACTTC. It encodes CASSLGFGAGSSYEQYF.

This clone showed up just once. V usage is TRBV29-1 and J usage is TRBJ2-1; a weak D match, TRBD1 (6 bases). Germline CDR1 is SQVTM and CDR2 is ANQGSEA. The CDR3 contains 15 residues. V was pared by 6 bases and J by 8 bases, with 23 bases between. The DNA of the CDR3 is TGCAGCGTCCTGTCCGGGACAAGCAAAATCGATGAGCAGTTCTTC. Its translation: CSVLSGTSKIDEQFF.

In its sample, this clone was seen a few times. One end of the junction is discordant with germline, which a read error may explain. The chain couples TRBV5-1 to TRBJ2-6, with a weak D call TRBD1 (5 bases). Germline V gives CDR1 SGHRS, CDR2 YFSETQ. CDR3 length: 17 amino acids. For the CDR3, the DNA is TGCGCCAGCAGCCTAACCCGGGTCGACTCTGGGGCCAACGGCCTGACTTTC. Translation: CASSLTRVDSGANGLTF.

The V gene is TRBV19, the J gene TRBJ1-1; no firm D call. The CDR3 is 14 residues long. Germline CDR1 reads LNHDA; CDR2 reads SQIVND (reference sequence). Trimming pared 1 base from V and 0 bases from J, leaving 6 bases between. Here the CDR3 reads CASSIALMNTEAFF. In DNA, the CDR3 is TGTGCCAGTAGTATAGCCCTTATGAACACTGAAGCTTTCTTT.

V is TRBV5-4 and J is TRBJ1-2; TRBD1 matches 9 bases. This CDR3 comprises 13 residues. Germline loops: CDR1 SGHNT, CDR2 YYREEE (reference sequence). J lost 4 bases, V lost 5 bases, and 3 bases had no gene match. CDR3 coding DNA: TGTGCCAGCAGACAGGGGGCCGGCTATGGCTACACCTTC. This sequence encodes CASRQGAGYGYTF.

The rearrangement uses TRBV7-9 and TRBJ2-2; 9 bases line up with TRBD1. The germline V gene encodes CDR1 SEHNR and CDR2 FQNEAQ (reference sequence). The CDR3 covers 16 residues. The V segment lost 2 bases and the J segment 4 bases; nucleotides outside the gene matches: 5. The CDR3 protein is CASSLTGQGTTGELFF. The CDR3 coding sequence is TGTGCCAGCAGCTTAACGGGACAGGGTACCACCGGGGAGCTGTTTTTT.

Here the CDR3 DNA reads TGTGCCAGCAGCCCCGGGACAGGGAGAGGCGAGCAGTACTTC. Translated, it gives CASSPGTGRGEQYF. The chain uses TRBV7-2 and TRBJ2-7; 9 nucleotides match TRBD1. J lost 6 bases, V lost 5 bases, and 8 bases had no gene match. The germline V gene has CDR1 SGHTA and CDR2 FQGNSA. The CDR3 has 14 residues.

This clone showed up just once. Distinct nucleotide sequences in the sample also encode this CDR3. The chain joins TRBV29-1 to TRBJ2-3; D call uncertain. CDR1 and CDR2 (germline): SQVTM, ANQGSEA. The CDR3 spans 14 residues. V was pared by 7 bases and J by 6 bases, with 20 bases between. The CDR3 nucleotides are TGCAGCGCCCCAGACACGATAACACACGATACGCAGTATTTT. This sequence encodes CSAPDTITHDTQYF.